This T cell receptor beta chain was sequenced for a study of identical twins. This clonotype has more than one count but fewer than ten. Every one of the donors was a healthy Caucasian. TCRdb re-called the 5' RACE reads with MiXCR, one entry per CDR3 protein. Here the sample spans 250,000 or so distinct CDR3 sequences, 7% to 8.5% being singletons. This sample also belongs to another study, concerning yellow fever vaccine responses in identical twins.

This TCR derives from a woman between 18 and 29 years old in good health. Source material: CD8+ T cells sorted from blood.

CDR3 sequence (DNA): TGTGCCAGCAGAAGGGGGGAGGGAAGGGGAGAGACCCAGTACTTC. Residues: CASRRGEGRGETQYF. The V gene is TRBV6-1, the J gene TRBJ2-5; possibly TRBD2 for D (7 bases). CDR1 is MNHNS and CDR2 is SASEGT in the germline V gene. The CDR3 is made up of 15 amino acids. V was trimmed by 6 bases and J by 4 bases, leaving 18 bases between them.